This TCR beta chain was observed in a study of blood T cell repertoires in COVID-19. The method was immunoSEQ multiplex PCR; TCRdb's version includes in-frame clones alone and lacks a portion of them. The table lists roughly 38,000 clones, around 80% of them singletons. CDR1 is SEHNR and CDR2 is FQNEAQ in the germline V gene (reference sequence). The CDR3 runs to 15 residues. With 5 bases removed from V and 7 bases from J, the gap between germline ends came to 18 bases. The clonotype originates from a man aged 35-49 years with active or convalescent COVID-19. Material for sequencing was peripheral blood. This chain joins TRBV7-9 and TRBJ2-1, with unresolved D. CDR3 DNA sequence: TGTGCCAGCAGCACGCGTAGCTGGCTATTGAATGAGCAGTTCTTC. It translates to CASSTRSWLLNEQFF.